One sample yielded the 6 T cell receptor beta chains listed below, sequenced in a study of cytomegalovirus exposure and HLA in healthy donors. The primer mix had 60 Vbeta and 13 Jbeta primers. Sequencing was performed with immunoSEQ multiplex PCR; in TCRdb, only in-frame clones are kept and a portion is missing. The table records 70,000 to 90,000 clones, more than 75% of them present only once. What was sequenced was PBMCs. The source is a male donor in good health and CMV-seropositive.

This sequence joins TRBV6-1 and TRBJ1-4, with 7 bases fitting TRBD1. Germline CDR1 MNHNS, CDR2 SASEGT. The CDR3 spans 16 residues. J lost 2 bases, V lost 4 bases, and 7 bases had no gene match. The CDR3 spells CASSGRQGYTNEKLFF. The CDR3 DNA is TGTGCCAGCAGTGGGAGACAGGGATACACTAATGAAAAACTGTTTTTT.

A note on this clone: One end of the junction does not line up with germline, which may come from a read error. The V call is TRBV7-9, the J call TRBJ1-4, with D maybe TRBD1 (5 bases). The CDR3 runs 13 residues. Germline assignment: CDR1 SEHNR and CDR2 FQNEAQ (reference sequence). This chain's CDR3 is CSSSFSGSEKLFF. CDR3 in DNA: TGTTCCAGCAGCTTTTCAGGGTCCGAAAAACTGTTTTTT.

The chain uses TRBV7-8 and TRBJ2-2, with a possible D match to TRBD1 (6 bases). Germline V lookup: CDR1 SGHVS, CDR2 FQNEAQ. V lost 3 bases and J 4 bases, leaving 12 bases between the germline ends. The CDR3 totals 15 residues. The CDR3 sequence: CASSLVLRGTGELFF. The CDR3 DNA is TGTGCCAGCAGCTTGGTCCTCAGGGGCACCGGGGAGCTGTTTTTT. The full variable domain, with the rest looked up from reference TRBV7-8 and TRBJ2-2, is GAGVSQSPRYKVAKRGQDVALRCDPISGHVSLFWYQQALGQGPEFLTYFQNEAQLDKSGLPSDRFFAERPEGSVSTLKIQRTQQEDSAVYLCASSLVLRGTGELFFGEGSRLTVL.

The chain recombines TRBV6-1 with TRBJ2-6; the D gene is possibly TRBD1 (5 bases). Germline values: CDR1 MNHNS, CDR2 SASEGT. CDR3 length: 17 amino acids. V was pared by 0 bases and J by 4 bases, with 13 bases between. CDR3 protein: CASSEAIVGQGANVLTF. The CDR3 nucleotides read TGTGCCAGCAGTGAAGCGATAGTGGGGCAAGGGGCCAACGTCCTGACTTTC.

The rearrangement joins TRBV28 to TRBJ2-7, with D tentatively TRBD2 (7 bases). Trimming pared 8 bases from V and 4 bases from J, leaving 18 bases between. The CDR3 has 14 amino acids. CDR1 and CDR2 (germline): MDHEN, SYDVKM. The CDR3 DNA sequence: TGTGCCAGCTGTCATGGGGGGGCCGCGTACGAGCAGTACTTC. It codes for CASCHGGAAYEQYF.

The rearrangement uses TRBV4-1 and TRBJ1-6, with no clear D. Germline V gives CDR1 MGHRA, CDR2 YSYEKL. The CDR3 runs to 15 residues. V lost 4 bases, J lost 7 bases, and 14 bases lay in between. CDR3 loop: CASSPLDRANSPLHF. For the CDR3, the DNA is TGCGCCAGCAGCCCACTAGACCGGGCCAATTCACCCCTCCACTTT.